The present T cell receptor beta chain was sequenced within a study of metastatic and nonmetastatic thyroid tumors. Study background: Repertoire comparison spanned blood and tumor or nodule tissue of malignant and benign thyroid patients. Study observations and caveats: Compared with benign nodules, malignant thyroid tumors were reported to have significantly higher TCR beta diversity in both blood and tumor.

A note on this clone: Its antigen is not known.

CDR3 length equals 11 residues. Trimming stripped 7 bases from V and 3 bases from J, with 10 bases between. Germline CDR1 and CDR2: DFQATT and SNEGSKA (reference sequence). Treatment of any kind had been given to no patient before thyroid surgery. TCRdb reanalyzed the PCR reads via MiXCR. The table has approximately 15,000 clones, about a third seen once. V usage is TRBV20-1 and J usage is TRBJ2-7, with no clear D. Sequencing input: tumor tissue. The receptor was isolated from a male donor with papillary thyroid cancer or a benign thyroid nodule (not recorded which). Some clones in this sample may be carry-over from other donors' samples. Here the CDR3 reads CSVQDGYEQYF. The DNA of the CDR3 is TGCAGTGTCCAGGACGGCTACGAGCAGTACTTC.